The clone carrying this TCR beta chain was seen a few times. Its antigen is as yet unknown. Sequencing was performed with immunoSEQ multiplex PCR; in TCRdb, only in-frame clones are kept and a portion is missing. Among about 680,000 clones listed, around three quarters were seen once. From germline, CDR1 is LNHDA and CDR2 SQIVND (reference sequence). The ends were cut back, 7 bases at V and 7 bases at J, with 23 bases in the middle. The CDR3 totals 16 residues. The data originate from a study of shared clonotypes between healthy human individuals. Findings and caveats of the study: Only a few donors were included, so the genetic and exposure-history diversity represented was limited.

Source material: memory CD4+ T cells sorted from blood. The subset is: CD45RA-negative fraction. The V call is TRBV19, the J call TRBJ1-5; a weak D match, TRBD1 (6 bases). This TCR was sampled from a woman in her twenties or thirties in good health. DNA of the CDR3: TGTGCCAGTACCTCGTGGGGCAGGGGTCCGGGGCAGCCCCAGCATTTT. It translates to CASTSWGRGPGQPQHF.